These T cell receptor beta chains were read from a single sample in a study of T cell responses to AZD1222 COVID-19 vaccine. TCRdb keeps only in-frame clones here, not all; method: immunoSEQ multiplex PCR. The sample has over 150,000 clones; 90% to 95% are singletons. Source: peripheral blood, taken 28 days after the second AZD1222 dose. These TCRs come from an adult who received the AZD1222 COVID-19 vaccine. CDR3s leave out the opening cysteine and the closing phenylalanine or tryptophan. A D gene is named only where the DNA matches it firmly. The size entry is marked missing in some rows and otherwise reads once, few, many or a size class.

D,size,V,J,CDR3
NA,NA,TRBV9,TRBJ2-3,ASSTRLFADTQY
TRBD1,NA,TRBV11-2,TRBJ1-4,ASSYQTGGFDNEKLF
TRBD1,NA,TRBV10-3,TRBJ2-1,AISGEQGARNEQF
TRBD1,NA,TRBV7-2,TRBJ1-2,ASSLGDRAYGYT
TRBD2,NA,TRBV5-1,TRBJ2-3,ASTLGGGTDTQY
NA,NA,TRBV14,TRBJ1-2,ASSREPGLNYGYT
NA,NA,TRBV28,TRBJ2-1,ASSSPGYNEQF
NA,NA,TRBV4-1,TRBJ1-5,ASSHLTADSNQPQH
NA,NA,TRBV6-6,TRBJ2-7,ASSPAEGPSYEQY
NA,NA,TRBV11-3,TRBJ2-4,ASTSPGTKNIQY
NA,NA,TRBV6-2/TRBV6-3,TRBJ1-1,ASSPNPWTDNTEAF
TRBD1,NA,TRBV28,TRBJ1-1,ASILGGQGNTEAF
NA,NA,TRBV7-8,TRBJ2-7,ASSLWGRGIDEQY
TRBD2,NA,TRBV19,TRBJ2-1,ASSGTRGNEQF
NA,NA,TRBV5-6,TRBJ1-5,ASSLNGGLGNQPQH
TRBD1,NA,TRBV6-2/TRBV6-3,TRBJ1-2,ASSAQGATDGYT
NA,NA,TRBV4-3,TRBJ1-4,ASSQGSSMDEKLF
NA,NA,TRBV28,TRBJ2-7,ASSLWQYEQY
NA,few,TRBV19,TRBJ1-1,ASSIVASLRTEAF
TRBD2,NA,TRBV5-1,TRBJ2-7,ASSSTSGRAYEQY
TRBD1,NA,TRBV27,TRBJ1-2,ASYGTDNYGYT
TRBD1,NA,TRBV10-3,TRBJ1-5,ATGTGVGVSNQPQH